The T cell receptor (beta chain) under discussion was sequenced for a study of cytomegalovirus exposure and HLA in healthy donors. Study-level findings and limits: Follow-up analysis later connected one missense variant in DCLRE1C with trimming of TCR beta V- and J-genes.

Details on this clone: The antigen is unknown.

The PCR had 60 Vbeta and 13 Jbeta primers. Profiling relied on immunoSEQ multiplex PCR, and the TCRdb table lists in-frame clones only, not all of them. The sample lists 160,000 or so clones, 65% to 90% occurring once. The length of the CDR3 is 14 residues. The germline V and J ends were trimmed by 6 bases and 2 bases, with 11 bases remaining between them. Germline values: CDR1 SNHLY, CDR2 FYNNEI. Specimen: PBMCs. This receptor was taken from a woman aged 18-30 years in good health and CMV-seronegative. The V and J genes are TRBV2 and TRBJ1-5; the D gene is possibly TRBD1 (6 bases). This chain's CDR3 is CASRRGQGNQPQHF. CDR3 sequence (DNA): TGTGCCAGCAGGAGGGGACAAGGCAATCAGCCCCAGCATTTT. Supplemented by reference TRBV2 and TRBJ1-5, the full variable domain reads EPEVTQTPSHQVTQMGQEVILRCVPISNHLYFYWYRQILGQKVEFLVSFYNNEISEKSEIFDDQFSVERPDGSNFTLKIRSTKLEDSAMYFCASRRGQGNQPQHFGDGTRLSIL.